This T cell receptor beta chain derives from a study of tumor-infiltrating lymphocytes in glioblastoma multiforme. TCRB libraries came from RNA via three nested multiplex PCR rounds. TCRdb analysed the multiplex PCR reads with MiXCR anew, one entry per CDR3 protein. The data contain approximately 13,000 distinct CDR3 sequences, around 71% of them singletons. Germline-derived CDR1 and CDR2 are SGHAT and FQNNGV. The CDR3 length is 17 residues. J was trimmed by 5 bases and V by 5 bases; bases with no gene match: 15. The TCR originated in a male donor with glioblastoma. Material for sequencing was brain tumor tissue. This sequence joins TRBV11-2 and TRBJ2-1; 7 positions agree with TRBD2. The CDR3 protein is CASSPRSRGGMNNEQFF. The DNA of the CDR3 is TGTGCCAGCAGCCCACGGAGCCGGGGAGGGATGAACAATGAGCAGTTCTTC.